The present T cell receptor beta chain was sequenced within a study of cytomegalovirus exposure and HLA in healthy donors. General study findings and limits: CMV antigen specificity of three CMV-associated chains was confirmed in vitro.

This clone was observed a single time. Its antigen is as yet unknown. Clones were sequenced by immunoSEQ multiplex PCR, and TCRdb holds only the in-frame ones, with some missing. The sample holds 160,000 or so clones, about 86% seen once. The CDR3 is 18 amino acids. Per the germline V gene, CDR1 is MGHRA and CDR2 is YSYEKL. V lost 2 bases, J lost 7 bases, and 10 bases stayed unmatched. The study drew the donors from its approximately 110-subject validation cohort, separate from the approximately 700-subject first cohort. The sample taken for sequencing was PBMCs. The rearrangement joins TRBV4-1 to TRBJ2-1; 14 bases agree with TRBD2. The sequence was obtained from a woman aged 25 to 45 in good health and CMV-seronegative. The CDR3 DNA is TGCGCCAGCAGCCAACTTGGGTCCGGGACTAGCGGGGGAAATGAGCAGTTCTTC. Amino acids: CASSQLGSGTSGGNEQFF.